Shown below are 18 T cell receptor beta chains from a single sample sequenced in a study of control samples from healthy donors and cancer patients. The protocol was immunoSEQ multiplex PCR, while the TCRdb copy is restricted to in-frame clones and leaves out a portion. The sample shows roughly 80,000 clones, almost 95% of them seen only once. Sequencing was done on a sample of blood. Receptors were obtained from a woman in her sixties in good health.

V and J are TRBV10-2 and TRBJ1-4, with a tentative D call TRBD1 (5 bases). The V end lost 3 bases, the J end lost 8 bases, and 19 bases lay between the germline ends. Germline V gene sequence: CDR1 WSHSY, CDR2 SAAADI. This CDR3 is 16 amino acids long. The CDR3 loop reads CASSEIPQGQGEKLFF. As DNA, the CDR3 is TGCGCCAGCAGTGAAATTCCCCAGGGCCAAGGGGAAAAACTGTTTTTT.

The CDR3 DNA is TGCGCCAGCAGTGAGTTTCCGAGCCCCGGGGAGCTGTTTTTT. Its translation: CASSEFPSPGELFF. The V gene is TRBV10-1, the J gene TRBJ2-2, with D unresolved. Trimming pared 1 base from V and 6 bases from J, leaving 9 bases between. Germline CDR1 and CDR2: WNHNN and SYGVQD (reference sequence). The CDR3 sequence is 14 residues long.

The CDR3 nucleotides read TGTGCCAGCAGCCTACTAGAGGGTGGGCAGTTCTTC. This encodes CASSLLEGGQFF. The J gene is TRBJ2-1, the V gene TRBV3-1 (or the pseudogene TRBV3-2); a possible D gene is TRBD2 (5 bases). CDR1 and CDR2 from the germline V gene are LGHDT and YNNKEL (reference sequence). This CDR3 has 12 residues. V was clipped by 4 bases and J by 12 bases, with 13 bases between them.

The rearrangement uses TRBV11-2 and TRBJ1-2; D may be TRBD1 (6 bases). V lost 5 bases and J lost 2, with 18 bases in between. The CDR3 contains 16 residues. Germline lookup yields CDR1 SGHAT and CDR2 FQNNGV. The CDR3 loop is CASSRVGGDKNYGYTF. The CDR3 coding sequence is TGTGCCAGCAGCCGCGTCGGAGGGGACAAAAACTATGGCTACACCTTC.

The V call is TRBV12-3 or TRBV12-4, the J call TRBJ2-7, with D uncertain. V was clipped by 3 bases and J by 3 bases, with 9 bases between them. This CDR3 is 13 amino acids long. CDR3 sequence (DNA): TGTGCCAGCAGTTTTAACATCTTCTACGAGCAGTACTTC. Amino acid sequence: CASSFNIFYEQYF.

The chain recombines TRBV19 with TRBJ2-3; TRBD2 matches 8 bases. CDR3 length: 15 residues. The germline V gene encodes CDR1 LNHDA and CDR2 SQIVND (reference sequence). V lost 10 bases, J lost 3 bases, and 12 bases stayed unmatched. CDR3 region: CATRALSGTTDTQYF. DNA of the CDR3: TGTGCCACCCGAGCACTTAGCGGGACGACAGATACGCAGTATTTT.

V is TRBV4-3 and J is TRBJ1-4; no clear D gene. Germline-derived CDR1 and CDR2 are LGHNA and YSLEER. This CDR3 has 15 residues. V was pared by 10 bases and J by 3 bases, with 18 bases between. In DNA, the CDR3 is TGCGCCACCAGAAACGGGGTTGCGGCTAATGAAAAACTGTTTTTT. Amino acid sequence: CATRNGVAANEKLFF.

J is TRBJ2-1 and V is TRBV30; tentatively, D is TRBD2 (6 bases). Germline CDR1 reads GTSNPN; CDR2 reads SVGIG (reference sequence). The CDR3 has 15 amino acids. Between the trimmed V and J ends, which lost 3 bases and 0 bases, there was a span of 12 bases. CDR3 sequence (DNA): TGTGCCTGGAGCTTGGCGGGGACCTCCTACAATGAGCAGTTCTTC. This translates into CAWSLAGTSYNEQFF. Variable domain in full (rest from reference TRBV30 and TRBJ2-1): SQTIHQWPATLVQPVGSPLSLECTVEGTSNPNLYWYRQAAGRGLQLLFYSVGIGQISSEVPQNLSASRPQDRQFILSSKKLLLSDSGFYLCAWSLAGTSYNEQFFGPGTRLTVL.

The chain combines TRBV19 with TRBJ2-1, with unresolved D. V dropped 4 bases and J dropped 3 bases, with 1 base sitting between them. CDR1 is LNHDA, CDR2 SQIVND, per germline (reference sequence). This CDR3 contains 11 residues. The CDR3 sequence is CASSNYNEQFF. CDR3 nucleotides: TGTGCCAGTAGTAACTACAATGAGCAGTTCTTC.

This chain links TRBV3-1 (or the pseudogene TRBV3-2) with TRBJ2-1, with TRBD1 matching over 9 bases. J lost 3 bases, V lost 5 bases, and 5 bases had no gene match. The CDR3 covers 15 residues. Germline V gene sequence: CDR1 LGHDT, CDR2 YNNKEL (reference sequence). CDR3 bases: TGTGCCAGCAGCTTAGACAGGGGGGGCTACAATGAGCAGTTCTTC. It codes for CASSLDRGGYNEQFF.

This clone was seen once. The rearrangement joins TRBV5-4 to TRBJ1-5, with TRBD1 identical over 7 bases. The CDR3 has 18 amino acids. Germline assignment: CDR1 SGHNT and CDR2 YYREEE (reference sequence). The V gene end was trimmed by 5 bases and the J gene end by 0 bases; junction bases not matched to a gene: 14. The CDR3 region has the DNA TGTGCCAGCAGGGACCCCAGGGGGGGGGAGTATAGCAATCAGCCCCAGCATTTT. Translating it yields CASRDPRGGEYSNQPQHF.

This chain links TRBV28 with TRBJ2-7; D is unresolved. V dropped 2 bases and J dropped 4 bases, with 3 bases sitting between them. The CDR3 runs to 11 residues. The germline V gene has CDR1 MDHEN and CDR2 SYDVKM. The CDR3 DNA reads TGTGCCAGCAGTTTAGGTTACGAGCAGTACTTC. It specifies CASSLGYEQYF.

The CDR3 sequence: CASSWTSGGLEQYF. CDR3 in DNA: TGTGCCAGCAGTTGGACTAGCGGGGGTCTCGAGCAGTACTTC. The V and J genes are TRBV27 and TRBJ2-7; 13 positions match TRBD2. J was trimmed by 6 bases and V by 4 bases; bases with no gene match: 3. The germline gives CDR1 MNHEY, CDR2 SMNVEV (reference sequence). The CDR3 contains 14 residues.

The chain couples TRBV5-1 to TRBJ2-1, with a weak D call TRBD1 (5 bases). Between the trimmed V and J ends, which lost 0 bases and 2 bases, there was a span of 9 bases. The CDR3 totals 15 residues. Germline-derived CDR1 and CDR2 are SGHRS and YFSETQ. CDR3 protein: CASSLGGGPYNEQFF. CDR3 nucleotide sequence: TGCGCCAGCAGCTTGGGGGGCGGACCCTACAATGAGCAGTTCTTC.

This clone was picked up a small number of times. The chain recombines TRBV10-3 with TRBJ2-1; 13 bases align to TRBD2. Germline CDR1 ENHRY, CDR2 SYGVKD. This CDR3 comprises 16 residues. After removal of 6 bases from V and 7 bases from J, the junction contained 9 bases not matched to a gene. The CDR3 sequence: CAIRETTSGRRNEQFF. The CDR3 DNA reads TGTGCCATCAGGGAGACGACTAGCGGGAGGAGAAATGAGCAGTTCTTC.

The chain combines TRBV27 with TRBJ1-5; weak D call: TRBD1 (5 bases). Germline-derived CDR1 and CDR2 are MNHEY and SMNVEV (reference sequence). V lost 2 bases and J lost 6, with 8 bases in between. The CDR3 extends over 13 amino acids. CDR3 loop: CASSLGGGQPQHF. Here the CDR3 DNA reads TGTGCCAGCAGTTTAGGGGGTGGTCAGCCCCAGCATTTT.

The rearrangement joins TRBV4-3 to TRBJ2-5, with a weak D call TRBD2 (7 bases). The CDR3 has 17 residues. CDR1 is LGHNA and CDR2 is YSLEER in the germline V gene. Between the trimmed V and J ends, which lost 1 base and 6 bases, there was a span of 21 bases. The CDR3 is CASSQGGGGGELKTQYF. The CDR3 DNA reads TGCGCCAGCAGCCAAGGGGGGGGCGGGGGAGAGCTAAAGACCCAGTACTTC.

This chain links TRBV19 with TRBJ1-5; possibly TRBD1 for D (6 bases). The germline V gene encodes CDR1 LNHDA and CDR2 SQIVND (reference sequence). The V gene lost 6 bases and the J gene lost 4 bases, with 13 bases spanning the gap. This CDR3 spans 14 amino acids. The CDR3 loop reads CASSSWTANQPQHF. CDR3 nucleotides: TGTGCCAGTAGCTCATGGACAGCTAATCAGCCCCAGCATTTT. The whole variable domain, remainder taken from reference TRBV19 and TRBJ1-5, is DGGITQSPKYLFRKEGQNVTLSCEQNLNHDAMYWYRQDPGQGLRLIYYSQIVNDFQKGDIAEGYSVSREKKESFPLTVTSAQKNPTAFYLCASSSWTANQPQHFGDGTRLSIL.